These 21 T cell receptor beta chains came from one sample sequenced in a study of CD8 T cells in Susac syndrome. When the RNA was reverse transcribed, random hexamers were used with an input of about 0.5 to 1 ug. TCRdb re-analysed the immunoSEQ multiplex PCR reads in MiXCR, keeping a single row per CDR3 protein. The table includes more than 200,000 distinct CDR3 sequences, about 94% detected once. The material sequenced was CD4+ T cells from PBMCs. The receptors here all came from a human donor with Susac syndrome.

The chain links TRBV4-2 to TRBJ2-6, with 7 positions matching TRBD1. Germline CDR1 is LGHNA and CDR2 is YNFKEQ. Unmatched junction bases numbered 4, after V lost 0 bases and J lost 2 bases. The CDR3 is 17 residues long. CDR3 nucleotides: TGTGCCAGCAGCCAAGACGGAAGGGGGCCTGGGGCCAACGTCCTGACTTTC. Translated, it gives CASSQDGRGPGANVLTF.

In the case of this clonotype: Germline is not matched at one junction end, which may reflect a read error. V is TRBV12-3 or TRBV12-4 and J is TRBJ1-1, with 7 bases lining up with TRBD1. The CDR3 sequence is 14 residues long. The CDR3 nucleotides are TGTGCCAGCACCCCCCAGGGGGGGAACGCTGAAGCTTTCTTT. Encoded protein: CASTPQGGNAEAFF.

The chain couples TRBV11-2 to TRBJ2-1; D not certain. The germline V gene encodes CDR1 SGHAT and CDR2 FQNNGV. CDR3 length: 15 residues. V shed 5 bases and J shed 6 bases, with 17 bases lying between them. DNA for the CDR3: TGTGCCAGCAGCCCGCTTCGGGTTCGAGGCAATGAGCAGTTCTTC. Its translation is CASSPLRVRGNEQFF.

CDR3: CASSLESGTAYEQYF. The CDR3 bases are TGCGCCAGCAGCTTGGAATCAGGGACTGCCTACGAGCAGTACTTC. This chain uses TRBV5-1 with TRBJ2-7; possibly TRBD2 for D (6 bases). The V end was cut by 0 bases, the J end by 2 bases, with 12 bases between. Looked up from germline, CDR1 is SGHRS and CDR2 is YFSETQ. There are 15 residues in the CDR3.

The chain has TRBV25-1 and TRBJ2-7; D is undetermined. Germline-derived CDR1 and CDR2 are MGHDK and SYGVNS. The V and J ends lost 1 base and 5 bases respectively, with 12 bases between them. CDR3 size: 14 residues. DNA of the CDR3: TGTGCCAGCAGTGAATCAGATGCCCAGGACGAGCAGTACTTC. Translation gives CASSESDAQDEQYF.

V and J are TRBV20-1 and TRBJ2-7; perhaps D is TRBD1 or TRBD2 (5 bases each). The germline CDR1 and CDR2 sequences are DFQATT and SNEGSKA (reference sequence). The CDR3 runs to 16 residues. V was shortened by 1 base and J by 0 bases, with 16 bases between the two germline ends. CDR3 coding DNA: TGCAGTGCTAGAGGGGACCGTACCTTAAGCTCCTACGAGCAGTACTTC. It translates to CSARGDRTLSSYEQYF.

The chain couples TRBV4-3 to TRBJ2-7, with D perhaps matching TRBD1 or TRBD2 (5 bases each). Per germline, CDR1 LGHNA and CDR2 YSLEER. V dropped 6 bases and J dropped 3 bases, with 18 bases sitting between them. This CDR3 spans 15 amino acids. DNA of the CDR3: TGCGCCAGCAGTCGTCTCCGGGGCACCCACTACGAGCAGTACTTC. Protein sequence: CASSRLRGTHYEQYF.

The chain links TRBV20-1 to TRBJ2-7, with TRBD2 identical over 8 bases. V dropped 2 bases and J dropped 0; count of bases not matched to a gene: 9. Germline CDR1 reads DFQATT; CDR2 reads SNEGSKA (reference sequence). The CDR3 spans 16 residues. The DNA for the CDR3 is TGCAGTGCTAGACTCCCTCGGGGGGGAATCTCCTACGAGCAGTACTTC. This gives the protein CSARLPRGGISYEQYF.

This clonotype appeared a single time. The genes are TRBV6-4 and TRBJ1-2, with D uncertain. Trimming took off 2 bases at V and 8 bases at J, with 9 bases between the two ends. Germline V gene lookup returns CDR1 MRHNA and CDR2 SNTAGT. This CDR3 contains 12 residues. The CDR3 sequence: CASSDRERGYTF. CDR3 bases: TGTGCCAGCAGTGACCGGGAGAGGGGCTACACCTTC.

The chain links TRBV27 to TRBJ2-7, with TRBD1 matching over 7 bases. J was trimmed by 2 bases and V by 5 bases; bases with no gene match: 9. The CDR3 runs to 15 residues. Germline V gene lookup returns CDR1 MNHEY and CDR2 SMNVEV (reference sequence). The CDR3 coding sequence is TGTGCCAGCAGTACGTACAGGGGACGTGCCTACGAGCAGTACTTC. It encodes CASSTYRGRAYEQYF.

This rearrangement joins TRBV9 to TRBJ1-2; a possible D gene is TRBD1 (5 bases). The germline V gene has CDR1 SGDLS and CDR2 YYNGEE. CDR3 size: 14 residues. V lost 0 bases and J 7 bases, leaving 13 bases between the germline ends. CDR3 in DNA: TGTGCCAGCAGCGTAGTAGGGGAGGGGCTTGGCTACACCTTC. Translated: CASSVVGEGLGYTF.

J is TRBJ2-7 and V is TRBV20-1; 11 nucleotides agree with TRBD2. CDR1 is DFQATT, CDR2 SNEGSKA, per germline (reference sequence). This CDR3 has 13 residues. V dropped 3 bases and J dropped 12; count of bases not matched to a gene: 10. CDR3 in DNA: TGCAGTGCTAGGACTAGCGGGGATCATTCGTTGTACTTC. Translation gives CSARTSGDHSLYF.

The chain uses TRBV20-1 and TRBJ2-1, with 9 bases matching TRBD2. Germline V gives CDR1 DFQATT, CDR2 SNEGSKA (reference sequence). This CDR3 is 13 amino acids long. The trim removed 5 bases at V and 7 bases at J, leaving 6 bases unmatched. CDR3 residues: CSAQRGVANEQFF. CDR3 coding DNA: TGCAGTGCTCAGCGGGGGGTGGCGAATGAGCAGTTCTTC.

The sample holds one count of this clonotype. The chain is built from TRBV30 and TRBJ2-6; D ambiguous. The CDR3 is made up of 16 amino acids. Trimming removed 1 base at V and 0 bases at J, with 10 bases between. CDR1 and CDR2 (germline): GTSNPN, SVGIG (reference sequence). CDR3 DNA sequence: TGTGCCTGGAGTGCGTTGCTAGGCTCTGGGGCCAACGTCCTGACTTTC. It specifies CAWSALLGSGANVLTF.

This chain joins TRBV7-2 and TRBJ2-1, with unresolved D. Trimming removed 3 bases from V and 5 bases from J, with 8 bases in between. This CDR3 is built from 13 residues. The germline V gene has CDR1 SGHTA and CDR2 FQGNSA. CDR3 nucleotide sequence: TGTGCCAGCAGCTTTGTTGGCAACAATGAGCAGTTCTTC. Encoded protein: CASSFVGNNEQFF.

The CDR3 nucleotides read TGTGCTAGTGGTCCGCCCCTGAGGAATGAGCAGTTCTTC. Its protein product is CASGPPLRNEQFF. The chain recombines TRBV12-5 with TRBJ2-1; no firm D call. This CDR3 is built from 13 residues. V dropped 5 bases and J dropped 7 bases, with 12 bases sitting between them. Germline CDR1 reads LGHNT; CDR2 reads FRNRAP. Looking up the rest from reference TRBV12-5 and TRBJ2-1 gives the full variable domain: DARVTQTPRHKVTEMGQEVTMRCQPILGHNTVFWYRQTMMQGLELLAYFRNRAPLDDSGMPKDRFSAEMPDATLATLKIQPSEPRDSAVYFCASGPPLRNEQFFGPGTRLTVL.

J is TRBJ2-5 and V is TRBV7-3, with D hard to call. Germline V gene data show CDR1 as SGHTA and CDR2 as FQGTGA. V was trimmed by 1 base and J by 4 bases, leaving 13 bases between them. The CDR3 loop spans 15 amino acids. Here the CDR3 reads CASSLNKGSSETQYF. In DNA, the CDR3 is TGTGCCAGCAGCTTAAATAAGGGCTCGTCAGAGACCCAGTACTTC.

The chain's CDR3 is CASSFMWNSPLHF. CDR3 DNA sequence: TGTGCCAGCAGTTTCATGTGGAATTCACCCCTCCACTTT. The chain combines TRBV27 with TRBJ1-6, with D unclear. Germline V gene sequence: CDR1 MNHEY, CDR2 SMNVEV (reference sequence). V lost 3 bases, J lost 7 bases, and 7 bases lay in between. The length of the CDR3 is 13 residues.

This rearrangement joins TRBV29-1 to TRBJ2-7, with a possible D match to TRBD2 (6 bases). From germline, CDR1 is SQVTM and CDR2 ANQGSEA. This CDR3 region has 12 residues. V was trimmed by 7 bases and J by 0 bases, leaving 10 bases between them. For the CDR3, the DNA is TGCAGCGGGGGGGAAAGCTCCTACGAGCAGTACTTC. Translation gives CSGGESSYEQYF.

The CDR3 nucleotides read TGTGCCAGCAGCCCCTTAACTTCCTCCTACGAGCAGTACTTC. Protein: CASSPLTSSYEQYF. This chain connects TRBV6-1 to TRBJ2-7; D unresolved. CDR1 and CDR2 from the germline V gene are MNHNS and SASEGT. The CDR3 contains 14 residues. The germline V and J ends were trimmed by 6 bases and 0 bases, with 12 bases remaining between them.

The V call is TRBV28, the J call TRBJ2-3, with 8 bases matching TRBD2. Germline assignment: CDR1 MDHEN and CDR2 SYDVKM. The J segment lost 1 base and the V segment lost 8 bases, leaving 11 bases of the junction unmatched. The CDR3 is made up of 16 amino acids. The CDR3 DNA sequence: TGTGCCAGCTCCAGCCGCTCGGGGGGGGGCACAGATACGCAGTATTTT. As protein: CASSSRSGGGTDTQYF. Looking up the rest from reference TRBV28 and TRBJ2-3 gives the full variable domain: DVKVTQSSRYLVKRTGEKVFLECVQDMDHENMFWYRQDPGLGLRLIYFSYDVKMKEKGDIPEGYSVSREKKERFSLILESASTNQTSMYLCASSSRSGGGTDTQYFGPGTRLTVL.